Below, 18 T cell receptor beta chains from the same sample are listed, as sequenced in a study of CD8 T cells in Susac syndrome. Random hexamers served to reverse transcribe roughly 0.45 to 1 ug RNA. Via MiXCR, TCRdb re-called the immunoSEQ multiplex PCR reads, giving one row per CDR3 protein. The table includes around 200,000 distinct CDR3 sequences, roughly 94% detected once. Sequencing was performed on CD8+ T cells from PBMCs. These receptors were taken from a human donor with Susac syndrome.

The chain combines TRBV7-9 with TRBJ1-1; no reliable D call. In germline, CDR1 is SEHNR, CDR2 FQNEAQ (reference sequence). The CDR3 covers 13 residues. The V and J ends lost 8 bases and 3 bases respectively, with 13 bases between them. The CDR3 sequence: CASLLGVDTEAFF. In nucleotides, the CDR3 is TGTGCCAGCCTACTGGGAGTAGACACTGAAGCTTTCTTT. The complete variable domain, with remaining parts taken from reference TRBV7-9 and TRBJ1-1, reads DTGVSQNPRHKITKRGQNVTFRCDPISEHNRLYWYRQTLGQGPEFLTYFQNEAQLEKSRLLSDRFSAERPKGSFSTLEIQRTEQGDSAMYLCASLLGVDTEAFFGQGTRLTVV.

The genes are TRBV19 and TRBJ1-5, with D possibly being TRBD1 (6 bases). Looked up from germline, CDR1 is LNHDA and CDR2 is SQIVND (reference sequence). V was clipped by 6 bases and J by 6 bases, with 15 bases between them. The CDR3 consists of 14 residues. CDR3 protein: CASSTTGRGQPQHF. DNA of the CDR3: TGTGCCAGTAGCACGACAGGAAGGGGTCAGCCCCAGCATTTT. The whole variable domain, remainder taken from reference TRBV19 and TRBJ1-5, is DGGITQSPKYLFRKEGQNVTLSCEQNLNHDAMYWYRQDPGQGLRLIYYSQIVNDFQKGDIAEGYSVSREKKESFPLTVTSAQKNPTAFYLCASSTTGRGQPQHFGDGTRLSIL.

This clonotype was recorded only once. The V and J genes are TRBV29-1 and TRBJ1-2; D remains ambiguous. V was shortened by 5 bases and J by 0 bases, with 13 bases between the two germline ends. CDR3 length: 14 amino acids. Germline V gene sequence: CDR1 SQVTM, CDR2 ANQGSEA. The CDR3 region is CSVLYTEPNYGYTF. The CDR3 DNA reads as TGCAGCGTTTTATACACCGAACCTAACTATGGCTACACCTTC.

CDR3 region: CASSLETPQETQYF. CDR3 DNA sequence: TGTGCCAGCAGCTTAGAGACACCTCAAGAGACCCAGTACTTC. This chain uses TRBV5-6 with TRBJ2-5; no firm D call. Germline V lookup: CDR1 SGHDT, CDR2 YYEEEE. There are 14 residues in the CDR3. The ends were cut back, 2 bases at V and 2 bases at J, with 10 bases in the middle.

The chain links TRBV7-2 to TRBJ2-3; a weak D match, TRBD2 (6 bases). Germline lookup yields CDR1 SGHTA and CDR2 FQGNSA. V shed 2 bases and J shed 2 bases, with 11 bases lying between them. CDR3 size: 15 residues. The CDR3 protein is CASSLRDFTTDTQYF. For the CDR3, the DNA is TGTGCCAGCAGCTTAAGGGACTTCACCACAGATACGCAGTATTTT.

The sample holds one count of this clonotype. The CDR3 region has the DNA TGCGCCAGCAGACACCGGACTTCCGATGAAAAACTGTTTTTT. As protein: CASRHRTSDEKLFF. J is TRBJ1-4 and V is TRBV4-1; the D is unclear. V dropped 6 bases and J dropped 6 bases, with 14 bases sitting between them. Germline CDR1 reads MGHRA; CDR2 reads YSYEKL. CDR3 length equals 14 residues.

This chain joins TRBV19 and TRBJ1-6; D is undetermined. V lost 5 bases to trimming and J lost 3 bases, with 14 bases between them. CDR1 LNHDA and CDR2 SQIVND come from the germline V gene (reference sequence). CDR3 size: 16 residues. The CDR3 DNA reads TGTGCCAGTAGTGGTCCGCGGGAAAGCTATAATTCACCCCTCCACTTT. It specifies CASSGPRESYNSPLHF. Combining the CDR3 with reference TRBV19 and TRBJ1-6 gives the whole variable domain DGGITQSPKYLFRKEGQNVTLSCEQNLNHDAMYWYRQDPGQGLRLIYYSQIVNDFQKGDIAEGYSVSREKKESFPLTVTSAQKNPTAFYLCASSGPRESYNSPLHFGNGTRLTVT.

J is TRBJ2-7 and V is TRBV5-1, with D possibly being TRBD1 (5 bases). The CDR3 runs to 12 residues. With 10 bases removed from V and 5 bases from J, the gap between germline ends came to 16 bases. Germline V gives CDR1 SGHRS, CDR2 YFSETQ. The CDR3 sequence: CAAKRDSHEQYF. CDR3 coding DNA: TGCGCCGCCAAACGAGACAGCCACGAGCAGTACTTC.

This chain joins TRBV27 and TRBJ2-1; D is unresolved. V shed 5 bases and J shed 4 bases, with 12 bases lying between them. CDR1 is MNHEY, CDR2 SMNVEV, per germline (reference sequence). There are 14 residues in the CDR3. This CDR3 reads CASSEDILYNEQFF. In nucleotides, the CDR3 is TGTGCCAGCAGTGAAGACATTCTATACAATGAGCAGTTCTTC.

V usage is TRBV15 and J usage is TRBJ2-3; D uncertain. Trimming shortened V by 4 bases and J by 0 bases, and 11 bases separated the two germline ends. The CDR3 totals 15 residues. Germline loops: CDR1 LNHNV, CDR2 YYDKDF (reference sequence). The CDR3 sequence is CATSKDRTSTDTQYF. CDR3 DNA sequence: TGTGCCACCAGCAAGGACCGCACTAGCACAGATACGCAGTATTTT.

As concerns this clonotype: Germline and junction disagree at one end, which may indicate a read error. J is TRBJ2-7 and V is TRBV12-5; weak D call: TRBD1 (6 bases). In germline, CDR1 is LGHNT, CDR2 FRNRAP. The CDR3 sequence is 13 residues long. As DNA, the CDR3 is TGTGCTAGTGGATTGGACAGTTCCTACGAGCAGTACTTC. Translated, it gives CASGLDSSYEQYF.

The chain recombines TRBV9 with TRBJ1-2; TRBD1 matches at 7 bases. Germline loops: CDR1 SGDLS, CDR2 YYNGEE. The CDR3 consists of 14 residues. Trimming at V came to 3 bases and at J to 6 bases, leaving 8 bases not matched to a gene. In nucleotides, the CDR3 is TGTGCCAGCAGCGAAGGGGGCAGTTTCGATGGCTACACCTTC. It translates to CASSEGGSFDGYTF.

The rearrangement uses TRBV6-4 and TRBJ2-1, with D unresolved. CDR3 size: 12 residues. Germline V gives CDR1 MRHNA, CDR2 SNTAGT. Deletions cut 10 bases from V and 8 bases from J, with 15 bases between. The CDR3 is CATASTTYEQFF. Here the CDR3 DNA reads TGTGCCACCGCGTCGACAACCTATGAGCAGTTCTTC.

The V gene is TRBV11-2, the J gene TRBJ2-7; 8 bases are a match to TRBD1. The germline gives CDR1 SGHAT, CDR2 FQNNGV. After removal of 7 bases from V and 3 bases from J, the junction contained 8 bases not matched to a gene. The CDR3 is made up of 14 amino acids. The CDR3 DNA reads as TGTGCCAGCACCCCGGGACAGGCTGACTACGAGCAGTACTTC. This encodes CASTPGQADYEQYF.

This clonotype was observed once. This chain joins TRBV20-1 and TRBJ2-1; 9 positions agree with TRBD1. The CDR3 runs 16 residues. Germline CDR1 and CDR2: DFQATT and SNEGSKA (reference sequence). Trimming removed 0 bases from V and 2 bases from J; junction bases left unmatched: 5. The CDR3 DNA reads as TGCAGTGCTAGAGACCGAACAGGGGGCCCCTACAATGAGCAGTTCTTC. Residues: CSARDRTGGPYNEQFF.

The rearrangement joins TRBV6-2 or TRBV6-3 to TRBJ2-7; D possibly matches TRBD1 or TRBD2 (5 bases each). The length of the CDR3 is 14 residues. The germline V and J ends were trimmed by 2 bases and 6 bases, with 14 bases remaining between them. In germline, CDR1 is MNHEY, CDR2 SVGEGT. CDR3 sequence reads: CASSYVSREREQYF. The CDR3 nucleotides read TGTGCCAGCAGTTACGTCTCCAGGGAGCGCGAGCAGTACTTC.

The chain recombines TRBV3-1 with TRBJ2-1; 8 nucleotides match TRBD2. Germline V lookup: CDR1 LGHDT, CDR2 YNNKEL (reference sequence). CDR3 length equals 18 residues. Trimming at V came to 4 bases and at J to 1 base, leaving 12 bases not matched to a gene. CDR3 in amino acids: CASSLTTIGLASYNEQFF. CDR3 nucleotide sequence: TGTGCCAGCAGCCTCACCACAATCGGACTAGCATCCTACAATGAGCAGTTCTTC.

Here the CDR3 reads CASSHGQGNTGELFF. The DNA for the CDR3 is TGTGCCAGCAGCCACGGACAGGGGAACACCGGGGAGCTGTTTTTT. The chain recombines TRBV28 with TRBJ2-2; 8 nucleotides line up with TRBD1. The CDR3 length is 15 residues. CDR1 and CDR2 (germline): MDHEN, SYDVKM. With V trimmed by 6 bases and J by 1 base, 4 bases remained unmatched.